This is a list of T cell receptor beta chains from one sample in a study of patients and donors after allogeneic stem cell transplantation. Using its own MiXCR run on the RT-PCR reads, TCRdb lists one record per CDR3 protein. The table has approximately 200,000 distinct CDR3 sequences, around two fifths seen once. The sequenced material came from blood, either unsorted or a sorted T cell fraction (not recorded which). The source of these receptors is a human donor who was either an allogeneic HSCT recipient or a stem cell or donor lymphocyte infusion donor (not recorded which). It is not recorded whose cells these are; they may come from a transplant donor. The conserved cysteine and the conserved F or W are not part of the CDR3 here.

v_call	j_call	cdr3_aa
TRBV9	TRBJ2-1	ASSVGASGGYNEQF
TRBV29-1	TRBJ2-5	SVLLEGFRETQY
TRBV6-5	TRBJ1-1	ASRRAYIRTAMNTEAF
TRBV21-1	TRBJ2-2	ASPRRAGELF
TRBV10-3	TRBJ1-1	AISDSSGSNTEAF
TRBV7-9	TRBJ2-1	ASSLEQGHNEQF
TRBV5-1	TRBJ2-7	ASSLRLAGAGYEQY
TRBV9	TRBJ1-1	ASSVSPRNTEAF
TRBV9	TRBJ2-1	ASSVGGSYNEQF
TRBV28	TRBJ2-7	ASSTGVSYEQY
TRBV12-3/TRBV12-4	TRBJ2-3	ASSFGPSTDTQY
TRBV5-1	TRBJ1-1	ASSAQGWTEAF
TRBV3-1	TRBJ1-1	ASSRGQVNTEAF
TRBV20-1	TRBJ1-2	SASGGESYGYT
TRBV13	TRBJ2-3	ASSLRAATDTQY
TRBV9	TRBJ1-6	ASSVESNSPLH
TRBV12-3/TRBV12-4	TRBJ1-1	ASWTRPGTEAF
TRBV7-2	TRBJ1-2	ASSLDRASHGYT
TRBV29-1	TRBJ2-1	SVIQNLVRF
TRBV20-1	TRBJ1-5	SARLLTGDNQPQH
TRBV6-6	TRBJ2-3	ASSESTDTQY
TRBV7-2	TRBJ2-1	ASSLAVGTSGAGEQF
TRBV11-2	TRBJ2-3	ASSSGLVPITDTQY
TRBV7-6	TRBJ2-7	ASSQGNQREQY
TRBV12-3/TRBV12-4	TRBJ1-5	ASSFVTGVIQPQH
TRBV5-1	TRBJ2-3	ASSIDLRGTQY
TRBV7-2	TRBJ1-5	ASSGWTAGNQPQH
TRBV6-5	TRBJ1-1	ASSSHRPNTEAF
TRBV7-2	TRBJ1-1	ASSLFPQAGEAF
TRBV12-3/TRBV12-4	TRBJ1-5	ASSQQGLQQPQH
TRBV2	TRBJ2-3	ASNKRLAWDTQY
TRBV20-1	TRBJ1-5	SAQSYSNQPQH
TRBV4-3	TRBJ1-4	ASSQVPYSTTPREKLF
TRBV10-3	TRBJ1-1	ATTLNTEAF
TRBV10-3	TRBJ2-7	AISPIEGYEQY
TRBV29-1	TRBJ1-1	SVLNIMNTEAF
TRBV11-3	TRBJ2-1	ASSLRTGNEQF
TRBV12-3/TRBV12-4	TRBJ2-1	ASRFPGSNYNEQF
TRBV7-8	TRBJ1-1	ASSLTVGWNTEAF
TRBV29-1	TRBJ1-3	SVDFGSSGNTIY
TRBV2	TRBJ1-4	ASRIRQGTNEKLF
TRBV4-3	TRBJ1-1	ASSQEAWPVNTEAF
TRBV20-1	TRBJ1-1	SASAPPTNTEAF
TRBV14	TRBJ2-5	ASSQYGLVSTKETQY
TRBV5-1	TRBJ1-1	ASSLGAGTWGTEAF
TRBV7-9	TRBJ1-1	ASSYDREGTEAF
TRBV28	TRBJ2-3	ASRLTGRRMDTQY
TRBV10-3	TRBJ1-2	AINPTVSTGYGYT
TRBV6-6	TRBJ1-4	ASSPGGGRPTNEKLF
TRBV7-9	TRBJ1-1	ASSPTATEAF
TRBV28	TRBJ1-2	ASSFSQGGHPHYGYT
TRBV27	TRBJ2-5	ASSLSGGTQY
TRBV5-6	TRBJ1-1	ASRMEGADTEAF
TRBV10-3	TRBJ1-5	AISPQGDNQPQH
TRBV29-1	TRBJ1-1	SVLFGASTVKAF
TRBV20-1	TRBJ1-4	SAREGIYEKLF
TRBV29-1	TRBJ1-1	SAPGQARGMNTEAF
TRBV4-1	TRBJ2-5	ASSRLSEETQY
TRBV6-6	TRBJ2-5	ASSYEGQETQY